This entry lists 23 T cell receptor beta chains sequenced from one sample in a study of Ad26.COV2.S vaccination and SARS-CoV-2 variants. The table came from immunoSEQ multiplex PCR; TCRdb's copy has only in-frame clones and leaves some out. This table holds 300,000 to 450,000 clones, about 91% found once. The source material was peripheral blood, sampled after recovery from COVID-19. Receptors originate from a human donor who had recovered from COVID-19.

The chain links TRBV5-5 to TRBJ2-7; either TRBD1 or TRBD2 may supply D (5 bases each). The CDR3 runs 16 residues. CDR1 and CDR2 (germline): SGHKS, YYEKEE (reference sequence). V dropped 0 bases and J dropped 6 bases, with 19 bases sitting between them. The DNA for the CDR3 is TGTGCCAGCAGCTTGGACTCCAGGGCGATTGGAGGCGAGCAGTACTTC. Translation gives CASSLDSRAIGGEQYF.

This clone appeared once. This chain connects TRBV7-9 to TRBJ2-4; no clear D gene. The CDR3 is 15 residues long. Germline loops: CDR1 SEHNR, CDR2 FQNEAQ (reference sequence). Trimming shortened V by 6 bases and J by 2 bases, and 14 bases separated the two germline ends. The CDR3 sequence: CASSSTGKSKNIQYF. The CDR3 bases are TGTGCCAGCAGTTCAACGGGCAAATCCAAAAACATTCAGTACTTC.

The CDR3: CASSRGTSGGYTF. CDR3 sequence (DNA): TGTGCCAGCAGCCGAGGCACTTCGGGGGGCTACACCTTC. The V call is TRBV7-9, the J call TRBJ1-2; no definite D call. Germline-derived CDR1 and CDR2 are SEHNR and FQNEAQ (reference sequence). Trimming removed 5 bases at V and 8 bases at J, with 15 bases between. The CDR3 is 13 residues long.

There are a few counts of this clone. CDR3 DNA sequence: TGCAGCGGGGGCCCGCGGGATGAGCAGTTCTTC. Translation gives CSGGPRDEQFF. This chain joins TRBV29-1 and TRBJ2-1, with D perhaps being TRBD1 or TRBD2 (5 bases each). The V end was cut by 7 bases, the J end by 8 bases, with 12 bases between. There are 11 residues in the CDR3. The germline V gene has CDR1 SQVTM and CDR2 ANQGSEA.

The V call is TRBV9, the J call TRBJ1-2; 7 positions match TRBD1. Trimming removed 1 base from V and 7 bases from J; junction bases left unmatched: 7. Germline V gene sequence: CDR1 SGDLS, CDR2 YYNGEE. This CDR3 has 14 amino acids. CDR3 nucleotide sequence: TGTGCCAGCAGCGTACCCGGACAGGACTCTGGCTACACCTTC. It yields the protein CASSVPGQDSGYTF.

The chain carries TRBV7-9 and TRBJ2-1, with D tentatively TRBD1 (6 bases). In germline, CDR1 is SEHNR, CDR2 FQNEAQ (reference sequence). The CDR3 is 15 residues long. V gave up 5 bases and J gave up 3 bases, with 14 bases separating them. CDR3 region: CASSTHRQVYNEQFF. The CDR3 region has the DNA TGTGCCAGCAGCACCCATCGACAGGTCTACAATGAGCAGTTCTTC.

V usage is TRBV13 and J usage is TRBJ1-2; D unclear. Per the germline V gene, CDR1 is PRHDT and CDR2 is FYEKMQ (reference sequence). Trimming took off 6 bases at V and 1 base at J, with 9 bases between the two ends. This CDR3 comprises 13 residues. This CDR3 reads CASRRVSNYGYTF. The CDR3 coding sequence is TGTGCCAGCAGGCGTGTAAGTAACTATGGCTACACCTTC.

The rearrangement links TRBV7-2 to TRBJ2-5; TRBD2 might be the D (5 bases). Looked up from germline, CDR1 is SGHTA and CDR2 is FQGNSA. Between the trimmed V and J ends, which lost 5 bases and 4 bases, there was a span of 14 bases. CDR3 size: 14 residues. CDR3 sequence: CASSPRTYGETQYF. For the CDR3, the DNA is TGTGCCAGCAGCCCCCGGACTTACGGAGAGACCCAGTACTTC.

The gene calls are TRBV5-5 and TRBJ1-3; D uncertain. The germline V gene has CDR1 SGHKS and CDR2 YYEKEE (reference sequence). V was shortened by 2 bases and J by 6 bases, with 12 bases between the two germline ends. The CDR3 runs 14 residues. The CDR3 loop reads CASSLDTSVNTIYF. The CDR3 DNA reads TGTGCCAGCAGCTTAGACACATCGGTAAACACCATATATTTT.

This sequence joins TRBV5-1 and TRBJ1-1; D gene unclear. CDR1 and CDR2 (germline): SGHRS, YFSETQ. V was shortened by 0 bases and J by 4 bases, with 10 bases between the two germline ends. The CDR3 totals 14 residues. CDR3 protein: CASSLAGSSTEAFF. The DNA for the CDR3 is TGCGCCAGCAGCTTGGCGGGGTCCTCCACTGAAGCTTTCTTT.

The chain uses TRBV3-1 (or the pseudogene TRBV3-2) and TRBJ1-6; no reliable D call. This CDR3 has 12 amino acids. Germline V gives CDR1 LGHDT, CDR2 YNNKEL (reference sequence). Trimming pared 3 bases from V and 7 bases from J, leaving 4 bases between. CDR3 protein: CASSQENSPLHF. Written as DNA, the CDR3 is TGTGCCAGCAGCCAGGAGAATTCACCCCTCCACTTT.

The chain joins TRBV19 to TRBJ1-4, with D perhaps matching TRBD1 (5 bases). The germline V and J ends were trimmed by 1 base and 0 bases, with 6 bases remaining between them. Germline V gene sequence: CDR1 LNHDA, CDR2 SQIVND (reference sequence). The CDR3 has 15 amino acids. CDR3 nucleotides: TGTGCCAGTAGTATAGGGGACCCAACTAATGAAAAACTGTTTTTT. It is translated as CASSIGDPTNEKLFF.

V is TRBV10-3 and J is TRBJ1-2; D is ambiguous. Germline V lookup: CDR1 ENHRY, CDR2 SYGVKD. CDR3 length equals 12 residues. Trimming pared 11 bases from V and 5 bases from J, leaving 15 bases between. The CDR3 is CAASSSQYGYTF. The CDR3 DNA reads as TGTGCCGCGTCTTCATCACAGTATGGCTACACCTTC.

This chain uses TRBV9 with TRBJ1-2; tentative D call: TRBD1 (5 bases). V was cut by 7 bases and J by 7 bases, with 8 bases left in between. The CDR3 covers 10 residues. CDR1 is SGDLS, CDR2 YYNGEE, per germline. The CDR3 reads CASGGSGYTF. The CDR3 DNA is TGTGCCAGCGGGGGGTCTGGCTACACCTTC.

CDR3: CASSLVGAGGSNEQFF. The CDR3 DNA reads as TGTGCCAGCAGCTTAGTGGGAGCGGGGGGGTCGAATGAGCAGTTCTTC. The chain uses TRBV11-2 and TRBJ2-1; 10 bases line up with TRBD2. J was trimmed by 7 bases and V by 1 base; bases with no gene match: 7. The CDR3 spans 16 residues. CDR1 SGHAT and CDR2 FQNNGV come from the germline V gene.

The chain couples TRBV5-1 to TRBJ1-1; no firm D call. The CDR3 totals 13 residues. Germline V lookup: CDR1 SGHRS, CDR2 YFSETQ. V dropped 7 bases and J dropped 1 base, with 11 bases sitting between them. The CDR3 reads CASGLTRNTEAFF. CDR3 nucleotides: TGCGCCAGCGGCCTCACACGGAACACTGAAGCTTTCTTT.

The rearrangement uses TRBV9 and TRBJ2-1; TRBD2 matches 9 bases. This CDR3 is 17 amino acids long. J was trimmed by 7 bases and V by 0 bases; bases with no gene match: 11. The germline V gene encodes CDR1 SGDLS and CDR2 YYNGEE. The CDR3 region is CASSVASGAGGGNEQFF. The DNA of the CDR3 is TGTGCCAGCAGCGTAGCTTCGGGAGCGGGGGGAGGGAATGAGCAGTTCTTC. The full variable domain, rest sourced from reference TRBV9 and TRBJ2-1, is DSGVTQTPKHLITATGQRVTLRCSPRSGDLSVYWYQQSLDQGLQFLIQYYNGEERAKGNILERFSAQQFPDLHSELNLSSLELGDSALYFCASSVASGAGGGNEQFFGPGTRLTVL.

This clone was found once. The V and J genes are TRBV5-6 and TRBJ2-5, with 9 bases matching TRBD1. The CDR3 contains 14 residues. Per the germline V gene, CDR1 is SGHDT and CDR2 is YYEEEE. V lost 3 bases, J lost 5 bases, and 5 bases stayed unmatched. The CDR3 loop reads CASSWDRVGETQYF. The CDR3, as DNA: TGTGCCAGCAGCTGGGACAGGGTTGGGGAGACCCAGTACTTC.

In this sample, this clone turned up once. The chain joins TRBV5-4 to TRBJ2-3, with 10 bases lining up with TRBD2. V trimming: 3 bases; J trimming: 0 bases; junction bases outside the gene matches: 7. Germline values: CDR1 SGHNT, CDR2 YYREEE (reference sequence). CDR3 length: 17 amino acids. The CDR3: CASSSRTSGSSTDTQYF. CDR3 nucleotides: TGTGCCAGCAGCTCACGGACTAGCGGTTCTAGCACAGATACGCAGTATTTT. The variable domain in full, with the rest retrieved from reference TRBV5-4 and TRBJ2-3, is ETGVTQSPTHLIKTRGQQVTLRCSSQSGHNTVSWYQQALGQGPQFIFQYYREEENGRGNFPPRFSGLQFPNYSSELNVNALELDDSALYLCASSSRTSGSSTDTQYFGPGTRLTVL.

The chain recombines TRBV7-9 with TRBJ1-1; 7 nucleotides line up with TRBD1. The trim removed 9 bases at V and 7 bases at J, leaving 11 bases unmatched. Germline assignment: CDR1 SEHNR and CDR2 FQNEAQ (reference sequence). This CDR3 has 13 residues. CDR3 sequence reads: CASSSRGSLEAFF. The CDR3, as DNA: TGTGCCAGTTCTAGCAGGGGGTCTCTTGAAGCTTTCTTT.

The chain is built from TRBV7-2 and TRBJ2-2; no clear D. V was trimmed by 0 bases and J by 3 bases, leaving 8 bases between them. In germline, CDR1 is SGHTA, CDR2 FQGNSA. The CDR3 length is 15 residues. The chain's CDR3 is CASSLALADTGELFF. For the CDR3, the DNA is TGTGCCAGCAGCTTAGCCTTGGCGGACACCGGGGAGCTGTTTTTT.

This clone has a handful of counts. This chain joins TRBV7-9 and TRBJ2-1; TRBD2 matches at 9 bases. V lost 0 bases to trimming and J lost 6 bases; unmatched junction nucleotides: 9. CDR1 is SEHNR, CDR2 FQNEAQ, per germline (reference sequence). This CDR3 comprises 17 residues. For the CDR3, the DNA is TGTGCCAGCAGCTTAGCGCGGGCGGGGGGGCCTCCCAATGAGCAGTTCTTC. Translation gives CASSLARAGGPPNEQFF.

The genes are TRBV11-2 and TRBJ2-5; 8 nucleotides agree with TRBD2. V lost 5 bases and J lost 2; bases outside the gene matches: 10. Germline values: CDR1 SGHAT, CDR2 FQNNGV. This CDR3 has 16 residues. The CDR3 nucleotides read TGTGCCAGCAGCGTTGGTATAGCGGGGACTCAAGAGACCCAGTACTTC. This gives the protein CASSVGIAGTQETQYF.